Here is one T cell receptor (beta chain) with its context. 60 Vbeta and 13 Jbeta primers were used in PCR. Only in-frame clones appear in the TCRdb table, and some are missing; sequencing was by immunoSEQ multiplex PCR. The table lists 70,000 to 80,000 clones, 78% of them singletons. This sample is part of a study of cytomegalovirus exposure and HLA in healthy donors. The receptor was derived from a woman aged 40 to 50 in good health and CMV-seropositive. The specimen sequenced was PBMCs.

The CDR3 DNA reads as TGCGCCAGCAATCCAGGGGGCTATGGCTACACCTTC. Its protein is CASNPGGYGYTF. This chain connects TRBV5-1 to TRBJ1-2; 7 nucleotides align to TRBD1. The ends lost 6 bases at V and 4 bases at J; junction bases unmatched: 3. The CDR3 extends over 12 amino acids. Germline values: CDR1 SGHRS, CDR2 YFSETQ.